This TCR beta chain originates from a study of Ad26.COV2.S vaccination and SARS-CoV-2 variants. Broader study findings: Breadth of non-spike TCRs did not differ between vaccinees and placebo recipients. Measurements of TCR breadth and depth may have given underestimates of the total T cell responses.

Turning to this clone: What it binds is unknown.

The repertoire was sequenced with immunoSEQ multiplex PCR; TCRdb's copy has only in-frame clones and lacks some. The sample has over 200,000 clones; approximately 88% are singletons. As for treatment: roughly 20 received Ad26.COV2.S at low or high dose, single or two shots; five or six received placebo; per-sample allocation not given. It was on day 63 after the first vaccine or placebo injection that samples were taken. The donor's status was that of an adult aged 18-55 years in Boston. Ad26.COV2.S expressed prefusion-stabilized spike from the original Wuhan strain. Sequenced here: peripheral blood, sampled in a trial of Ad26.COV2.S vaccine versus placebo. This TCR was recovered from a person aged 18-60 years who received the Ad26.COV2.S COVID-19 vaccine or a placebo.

In DNA form, the CDR3 reads TGTGCCAGCAGTTTAGGTAACGGGGCGGCGGACGAGCAGTACTTC. Translating gives CASSLGNGAADEQYF. V and J are TRBV28 and TRBJ2-7; the D call may be TRBD1 or TRBD2 (5 bases each). Germline CDR1 reads MDHEN; CDR2 reads SYDVKM. V was cut by 2 bases and J by 5 bases, with 16 bases left in between. This CDR3 is built from 15 residues. The entire variable domain, with the rest obtained from reference TRBV28 and TRBJ2-7, is as follows: DVKVTQSSRYLVKRTGEKVFLECVQDMDHENMFWYRQDPGLGLRLIYFSYDVKMKEKGDIPEGYSVSREKKERFSLILESASTNQTSMYLCASSLGNGAADEQYFGPGTRLTVT.